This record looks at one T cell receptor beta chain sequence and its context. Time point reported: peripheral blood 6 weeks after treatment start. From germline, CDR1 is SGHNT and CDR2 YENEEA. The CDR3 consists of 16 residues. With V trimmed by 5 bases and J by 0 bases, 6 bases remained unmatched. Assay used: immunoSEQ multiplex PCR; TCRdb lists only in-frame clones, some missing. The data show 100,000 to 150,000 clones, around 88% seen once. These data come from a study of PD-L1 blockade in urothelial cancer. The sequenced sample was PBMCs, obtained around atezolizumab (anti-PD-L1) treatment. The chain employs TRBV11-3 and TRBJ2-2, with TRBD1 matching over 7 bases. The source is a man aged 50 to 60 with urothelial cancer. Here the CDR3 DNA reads TGTGCCAGCAGCCTCCGACAGGGCTCGAACACCGGGGAGCTGTTTTTT. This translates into CASSLRQGSNTGELFF.